This T cell receptor (beta chain) was profiled in a study of T cells in Graves' hyperthyroidism and ophthalmopathy. The CDR3 regions of TCR beta were amplified from RNA transcripts. The primer set for the first-round RT-PCR of the TCR CDR3 was HTBI. TCRdb fed the multiplex PCR reads into MiXCR, producing one record per CDR3 protein. Altogether hundreds of thousands of distinct CDR3 sequences are present, approximately 13% being singletons, with the ten largest covering 9.2%. V was clipped by 0 bases and J by 6 bases; unmatched bases: 6. This CDR3 contains 16 residues. Notes on the study in general: Ophthalmopathy was model-predicted a median about 6.7 months pre-onset.

This clonotype was picked up a small number of times. Its specificity is unknown. The receptor's source is a woman in her late teens or twenties with Graves' hyperthyroidism. The rearrangement uses TRBV12-3 or TRBV12-4 and TRBJ2-7; 12 bases are a match to TRBD1. Sequencing was done on a sample of blood. CDR3 in amino acids: CASSLALGTGGAEQYF. CDR3 sequence (DNA): TGTGCCAGCAGTTTAGCGCTAGGGACAGGGGGCGCCGAGCAGTACTTC.